This T cell receptor (beta chain) was sequenced for a study of type 1 regulatory T cells. Turning to this clonotype: What it binds is not known.

TCRdb independently ran MiXCR on the reads; one entry per CDR3 protein. The repertoire has fewer than 25,000 distinct CDR3 sequences, 55% to 75% of them found once; the top ten carry roughly 13%. The receptor comes from a human donor in good health. Sequencing was performed on cultured T cells, either the whole culture or a sorted T cell fraction (not recorded which). Subset reported: Tr1-enriched cell product generated in vitro against host alloantigens.

The CDR3 loop reads CATSRPEQGQPQHF. The CDR3 DNA is TGTGCCACCAGCAGGCCCGAGCAGGGGCAGCCCCAGCATTTT. V usage is TRBV15 and J usage is TRBJ1-5; a possible D gene is TRBD1 (6 bases). Germline V gene data show CDR1 as LNHNV and CDR2 as YYDKDF (reference sequence). Trimming stripped 3 bases from V and 7 bases from J, with 13 bases between. The CDR3 contains 14 residues.